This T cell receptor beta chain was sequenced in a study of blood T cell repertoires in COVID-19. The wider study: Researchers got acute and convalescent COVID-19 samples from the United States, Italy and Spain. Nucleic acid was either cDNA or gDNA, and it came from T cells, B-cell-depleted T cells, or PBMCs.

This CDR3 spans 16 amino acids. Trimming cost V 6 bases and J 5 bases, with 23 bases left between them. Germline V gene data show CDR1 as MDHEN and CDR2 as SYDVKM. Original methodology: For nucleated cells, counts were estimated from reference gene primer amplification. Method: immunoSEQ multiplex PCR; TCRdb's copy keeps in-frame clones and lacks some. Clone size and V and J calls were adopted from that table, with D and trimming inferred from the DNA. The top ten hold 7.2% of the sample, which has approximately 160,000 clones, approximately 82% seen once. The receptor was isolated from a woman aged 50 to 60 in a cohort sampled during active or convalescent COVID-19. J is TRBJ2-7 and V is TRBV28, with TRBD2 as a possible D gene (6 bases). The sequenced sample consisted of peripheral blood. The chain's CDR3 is CASSRMTGTHRNEQYF. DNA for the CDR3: TGTGCCAGCAGCCGTATGACCGGGACTCATCGGAACGAGCAGTACTTC.